This T cell receptor (beta chain) was captured by sequencing in a study of blood T cell repertoires in COVID-19. This clone was detected once. Methods used by the authors: Estimated nucleated cell counts came from reference gene primer amplification. The protocol was immunoSEQ multiplex PCR, while the TCRdb copy is restricted to in-frame clones and leaves out a portion. Clonal size and the V and J genes are those of that table, whereas D and trimming came from the DNA. In the table there are 260,000 or so clones, just over 85% of which are singletons. V was pared by 3 bases and J by 5 bases, with 6 bases of the junction left unmatched. CDR3 length: 15 residues. The germline V gene encodes CDR1 MNHNS and CDR2 SASEGT. The study recruited people aged about 18 to 90 years across 20 to 30 US areas.

The chain joins TRBV6-1 to TRBJ2-7, with TRBD2 identical over 11 bases. The source is a man aged 18 to 29 who had recovered from COVID-19. The sequenced material came from PBMCs or T cells enriched from blood (not recorded which). CDR3 bases: TGTGCCAGCAGTGATAGCGGGGGGGCTTCCAACGAGCAGTACTTC. It yields the protein CASSDSGGASNEQYF.